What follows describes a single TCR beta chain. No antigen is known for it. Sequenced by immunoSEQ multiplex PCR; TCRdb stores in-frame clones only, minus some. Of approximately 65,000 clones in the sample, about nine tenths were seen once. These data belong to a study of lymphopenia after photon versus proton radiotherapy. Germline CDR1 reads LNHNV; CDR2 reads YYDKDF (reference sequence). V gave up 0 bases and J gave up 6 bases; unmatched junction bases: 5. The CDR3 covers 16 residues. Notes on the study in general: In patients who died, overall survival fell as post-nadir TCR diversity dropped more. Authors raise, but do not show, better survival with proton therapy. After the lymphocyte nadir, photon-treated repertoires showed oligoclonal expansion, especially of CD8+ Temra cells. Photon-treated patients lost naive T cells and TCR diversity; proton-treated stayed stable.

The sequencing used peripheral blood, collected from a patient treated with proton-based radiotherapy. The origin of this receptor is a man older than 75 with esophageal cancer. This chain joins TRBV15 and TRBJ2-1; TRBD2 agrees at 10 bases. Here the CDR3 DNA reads TGTGCCACCAGCAGAGAGGCTAGCGGGAGTTTCAATGAGCAGTTCTTC. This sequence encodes CATSREASGSFNEQFF.